The 14 T cell receptor beta chains below all came from one sample that was sequenced in a study of graft-versus-host responses after intestinal transplantation (TCRdb year 2021). What this sample's time point label stands for: cells obtained before transplantation from donor or recipient. These receptors are not linked to any known antigen. Preparation of the library involved the immunoSEQ multiplex PCR assay. As stored in TCRdb, this immuneACCESS dataset retains in-frame rearrangements with V and J assigned. A fraction of the clones does not appear; measured against another copy, unresolved V genes explain less than half of the discrepancy, and the remainder lacks a known reason. The sample table shows about 94,000 clones, and 75% to 95% are seen once. The ten largest clonotypes hold approximately 0.48% of the sample. Sequencing was performed on unstimulated CD8+ T cells sorted from spleen or lymph node cells, taken before intestinal transplant. The receptors shown here come from a human donor who received an intestinal transplant.

This clone was counted a single time. The chain links TRBV5-6 to TRBJ2-1; 10 bases map to TRBD1. In germline, CDR1 is SGHDT, CDR2 YYEEEE. This CDR3 comprises 15 residues. With V trimmed by 4 bases and J by 5 bases, 6 bases remained unmatched. The CDR3: CASSLGQGVHNEQFF. CDR3 DNA sequence: TGTGCCAGCAGCCTCGGACAGGGGGTCCACAATGAGCAGTTCTTC.

This chain uses TRBV5-1 with TRBJ2-7, with TRBD1 identical over 9 bases. The trim removed 1 base at V and 5 bases at J, leaving 13 bases unmatched. The CDR3 consists of 17 residues. The V gene's germline CDR1 is SGHRS and CDR2 YFSETQ. The CDR3 loop is CASSLSYLFRQGDEQYF. DNA of the CDR3: TGCGCCAGCAGCTTGTCGTACCTTTTTCGACAGGGGGACGAGCAGTACTTC. Supplemented by reference TRBV5-1 and TRBJ2-7, the full variable domain reads KAGVTQTPRYLIKTRGQQVTLSCSPISGHRSVSWYQQTPGQGLQFLFEYFSETQRNKGNFPGRFSGRQFSNSRSEMNVSTLELGDSALYLCASSLSYLFRQGDEQYFGPGTRLTVT.

As concerns this clone: At one end, the junction sequence differs from germline, possibly due to a read error. The chain carries TRBV2 and TRBJ2-1, with TRBD1 identical over 11 bases. The CDR3 is made up of 17 amino acids. The germline V gene has CDR1 SNHLY and CDR2 FYNNEI. The DNA for the CDR3 is TGTGCCGGCAGTGAATCTTTTGGACAGGGGGCAGTGAATGAGCAGTTCTTC. This encodes CAGSESFGQGAVNEQFF.

CDR3 in DNA: TGTGCCAGCAGTTTAAAAGGCCTAGCGGATTTCTCCTACGAGCAGTACTTC. Protein sequence: CASSLKGLADFSYEQYF. The chain is built from TRBV27 and TRBJ2-7; 7 bases are shared with TRBD2. Germline V gene lookup returns CDR1 MNHEY and CDR2 SMNVEV (reference sequence). V shed 2 bases and J 0 bases; nucleotides not matched to a gene: 10. CDR3 length equals 17 residues.

The sample holds one count of this clone. The chain has TRBV6-1 and TRBJ2-7; 8 positions match TRBD1. Germline V gives CDR1 MNHNS, CDR2 SASEGT. V shed 8 bases, J shed 2 bases, and the junction held 5 bases outside the gene matches. The CDR3 covers 13 residues. The CDR3 region has the DNA TGTGCCAGCGGGGCCAGGGGGCCCTACGAGCAGTACTTC. Protein sequence: CASGARGPYEQYF.

The chain recombines TRBV5-1 with TRBJ2-7; tentative D call: TRBD2 (6 bases). Trimming pared 5 bases from V and 3 bases from J, leaving 12 bases between. The CDR3 consists of 13 residues. Germline V gene sequence: CDR1 SGHRS, CDR2 YFSETQ. CDR3 protein: CASRGGSHYEQYF. CDR3 nucleotide sequence: TGCGCCAGCAGGGGGGGAAGTCACTACGAGCAGTACTTC.

CDR3 DNA: TGTGCCAGCAGCTTGGACAGAATGGATGAGCAGTTCTTC. Translating gives CASSLDRMDEQFF. This sequence joins TRBV5-6 and TRBJ2-1; D call uncertain. The CDR3 is 13 amino acids. In germline, CDR1 is SGHDT, CDR2 YYEEEE. The ends were cut back, 0 bases at V and 8 bases at J, with 9 bases in the middle.

CDR3 residues: CASSTRLAGGFHNEQFF. The CDR3 DNA is TGTGCCAGCAGCACCCGACTAGCGGGGGGCTTTCACAATGAGCAGTTCTTC. The chain uses TRBV11-2 and TRBJ2-1; TRBD2 agrees at 13 bases. From germline, CDR1 is SGHAT and CDR2 FQNNGV. Trimming at V came to 5 bases and at J to 5 bases, leaving 9 bases not matched to a gene. The CDR3 covers 17 residues.

The chain uses TRBV5-4 and TRBJ1-6, with D unclear. The CDR3 is 17 amino acids. The ends were cut back, 4 bases at V and 0 bases at J, with 14 bases in the middle. Germline values: CDR1 SGHNT, CDR2 YYREEE (reference sequence). CDR3 sequence: CASSLTPESSYNSPLHF. The CDR3 bases are TGTGCCAGCAGCCTGACGCCGGAGAGCTCCTATAATTCACCCCTCCACTTT.

DNA of the CDR3: TGTGCCAGTAGTATTTGGGGCGACAGGCCCAATCAGCCCCAGCATTTT. This codes for CASSIWGDRPNQPQHF. This sequence joins TRBV19 and TRBJ1-5; perhaps TRBD1 as D (6 bases). Trimming left V 3 bases short and J 3 bases short, with 15 bases between. The CDR3 covers 16 residues. Per the germline V gene, CDR1 is LNHDA and CDR2 is SQIVND (reference sequence).

This clone was observed a single time. This rearrangement joins TRBV2 to TRBJ2-7; 10 nucleotides line up with TRBD1. J lost 5 bases, V lost 5 bases, and 9 bases had no gene match. Germline CDR1 SNHLY, CDR2 FYNNEI. The CDR3 is 15 amino acids. The CDR3 coding sequence is TGTGCCAGCAGTCGACTCGGGACAGGGGACCACGAGCAGTACTTC. This gives the protein CASSRLGTGDHEQYF.

The chain couples TRBV27 to TRBJ2-1; possibly TRBD1 for D (7 bases). There are 15 residues in the CDR3. Germline V gene lookup returns CDR1 MNHEY and CDR2 SMNVEV (reference sequence). V gave up 2 bases and J gave up 6 bases, with 14 bases separating them. CDR3 loop: CASSLAGQPPNEQFF. The CDR3 coding sequence is TGTGCCAGCAGTTTAGCGGGACAGCCCCCCAATGAGCAGTTCTTC.

The CDR3 DNA reads as TGCGCCAGCAGTGAGCCCGGGGAGGGCTATGGCTACACCTTC. Its protein product is CASSEPGEGYGYTF. The J gene is TRBJ1-2, the V gene TRBV10-2; D is undetermined. V shed 2 bases and J shed 4 bases, with 11 bases lying between them. This CDR3 is built from 14 residues. CDR1 and CDR2 from the germline V gene are WSHSY and SAAADI.

Only one count was recorded for this clone. This chain uses TRBV28 with TRBJ1-4; 9 bases match TRBD1. From germline, CDR1 is MDHEN and CDR2 SYDVKM. J was trimmed by 3 bases and V by 6 bases; bases with no gene match: 11. This CDR3 contains 17 residues. CDR3 sequence reads: CASSRRDRVWANEKLFF. CDR3 DNA: TGTGCCAGCAGCCGCCGGGACAGGGTGTGGGCTAATGAAAAACTGTTTTTT.